The 32 T cell receptor beta chains presented below share a single source sample, sequenced in a study of Graves' ophthalmopathy and Graves' hyperthyroidism. Scientists amplified the TCR beta CDR3 regions from RNA transcripts. The authors performed first-round RT-PCR with HTBI primers and then a second-round multiplex PCR. TCRdb analysed the multiplex PCR reads with MiXCR anew, one entry per CDR3 protein. The repertoire includes about 340,000 distinct CDR3 sequences, 17% of them detected once, and 10% to 15% sits in the top ten. Sequencing input: peripheral blood. The receptors shown here come from an adult man with Graves' ophthalmopathy.

In this sample, this clonotype turned up many times. The chain uses TRBV3-1 and TRBJ2-5; D unclear. V dropped 4 bases and J dropped 2 bases, with 14 bases sitting between them. From germline, CDR1 is LGHDT and CDR2 YNNKEL (reference sequence). The CDR3 spans 15 residues. Here the CDR3 DNA reads TGTGCCAGCAGCCTAACGGGCTCCCCACAAGAGACCCAGTACTTC. Its protein is CASSLTGSPQETQYF.

This clonotype has a count of ten or more. The chain uses TRBV7-2 and TRBJ2-5; a weak D match, TRBD2 (5 bases). The CDR3 contains 14 residues. V shed 4 bases and J shed 5 bases, with 14 bases lying between them. Germline V CDR1 and CDR2: SGHTA, FQGNSA. The DNA of the CDR3 is TGTGCCAGCAGCTCCCCGGGGATCGTCGAGACCCAGTACTTC. Translation gives CASSSPGIVETQYF. The full variable domain, rest sourced from reference TRBV7-2 and TRBJ2-5, is GAGVSQSPSNKVTEKGKDVELRCDPISGHTALYWYRQSLGQGLEFLIYFQGNSAPDKSGLPSDRFSAERTGGSVSTLTIQRTQQEDSAVYLCASSSPGIVETQYFGPGTRLLVL.

This clonotype has a count of ten or more. The chain recombines TRBV10-2 with TRBJ1-6; the match to TRBD1 covers 8 bases. The germline V gene encodes CDR1 WSHSY and CDR2 SAAADI. The trim removed 2 bases at V and 8 bases at J, leaving 2 bases unmatched. The CDR3 is 14 residues long. DNA of the CDR3: TGCGCCAGCAGTGAGAGGGGACAGGATTCACCCCTCCACTTT. Its translation: CASSERGQDSPLHF.

This clonotype appeared many times. The genes are TRBV11-2 and TRBJ1-2; 7 bases map to TRBD1. Per the germline V gene, CDR1 is SGHAT and CDR2 is FQNNGV. J lost 0 bases, V lost 1 base, and 5 bases had no gene match. This CDR3 has 16 residues. The CDR3 spells CASSLGSGGTNYGYTF. In DNA, the CDR3 is TGTGCCAGCAGCTTAGGATCAGGGGGGACTAACTATGGCTACACCTTC.

This clonotype was detected many times. V and J are TRBV6-1 and TRBJ1-5; 8 bases are a match to TRBD1. The CDR3 is 15 residues long. V shed 6 bases, J shed 4 bases, and the junction held 8 bases outside the gene matches. The germline gives CDR1 MNHNS, CDR2 SASEGT. CDR3 amino acids: CASRGQALGNQPQHF. DNA of the CDR3: TGTGCCAGCAGGGGACAGGCCCTAGGGAATCAGCCCCAGCATTTT.

This clonotype was observed at least ten times. The chain links TRBV6-5 to TRBJ2-7; a weak D match, TRBD1 (5 bases). CDR1 MNHEY and CDR2 SVGAGI come from the germline V gene. CDR3 size: 17 residues. Trimming took 2 bases from V and 0 from J, leaving 17 bases between them. The CDR3 here is CASSYRQGGLSSYEQYF. The CDR3 bases are TGTGCCAGCAGTTACAGGCAGGGTGGATTGAGCTCCTACGAGCAGTACTTC.

This clonotype was recorded many times. The gene calls are TRBV6-1 and TRBJ1-1, with D hard to call. The V gene's germline CDR1 is MNHNS and CDR2 SASEGT. Trimming stripped 2 bases from V and 1 base from J, with 8 bases between. The CDR3 length is 14 residues. The CDR3 reads CASSERSANTEAFF. CDR3 in DNA: TGTGCCAGCAGTGAAAGGTCTGCGAACACTGAAGCTTTCTTT.

There are many counts of this clonotype. The chain carries TRBV6-1 and TRBJ1-6, with D tentatively TRBD1 (6 bases). In germline, CDR1 is MNHNS, CDR2 SASEGT. The CDR3 is made up of 13 amino acids. V lost 6 bases, J lost 6 bases, and 9 bases lay in between. This chain's CDR3 is CASRTGSNSPLHF. The CDR3 nucleotides read TGTGCCAGCAGGACAGGTTCTAATTCACCCCTCCACTTT.

This clonotype was seen repeatedly, ten times or more. The V gene is TRBV6-1, the J gene TRBJ2-2; 8 bases line up with TRBD2. Germline V gene sequence: CDR1 MNHNS, CDR2 SASEGT. The CDR3 spans 15 residues. With 7 bases clipped from V and 3 bases from J, the junction kept 7 bases outside the gene matches. The CDR3 bases are TGTGCCAGCATGGCGGCTAGCGGGTACACCGGGGAGCTGTTTTTT. It yields the protein CASMAASGYTGELFF.

This clonotype was detected many times. V usage is TRBV30 and J usage is TRBJ2-7; TRBD2 aligns across 9 bases. V was pared by 1 base and J by 3 bases, with 4 bases of the junction left unmatched. Germline V gives CDR1 GTSNPN, CDR2 SVGIG (reference sequence). The CDR3 is 14 amino acids. DNA for the CDR3: TGTGCCTGGAGTGGCGGGAGGGCCGGCTACGAGCAGTACTTC. Translated, it gives CAWSGGRAGYEQYF. Together with reference TRBV30 and TRBJ2-7, the CDR3 gives the full variable domain: SQTIHQWPATLVQPVGSPLSLECTVEGTSNPNLYWYRQAAGRGLQLLFYSVGIGQISSEVPQNLSASRPQDRQFILSSKKLLLSDSGFYLCAWSGGRAGYEQYFGPGTRLTVT.

This clonotype was detected many times. The chain recombines TRBV24-1 with TRBJ2-5, with a weak D call TRBD1 (6 bases). This CDR3 comprises 15 residues. V dropped 3 bases and J dropped 1 base, with 11 bases sitting between them. In germline, CDR1 is KGHDR, CDR2 SFDVKD. The CDR3 sequence: CATSDQTGSQETQYF. The CDR3 region has the DNA TGTGCCACCAGTGATCAAACAGGGTCCCAAGAGACCCAGTACTTC.

This clonotype was seen ten or more times. The chain joins TRBV10-1 to TRBJ2-7; D is uncertain. The germline CDR1 and CDR2 sequences are WNHNN and SYGVQD (reference sequence). The CDR3 has 13 residues. The V gene lost 5 bases and the J gene lost 5 bases, with 13 bases spanning the gap. CDR3 amino acids: CASSKRASNEQYF. CDR3 bases: TGCGCCAGCAGTAAAAGGGCAAGCAACGAGCAGTACTTC.

This clonotype was counted between two and nine times. The V call is TRBV6-1, the J call TRBJ1-1; D not resolved. Trimming took off 7 bases at V and 1 base at J, with 10 bases between the two ends. Germline CDR1 MNHNS, CDR2 SASEGT. CDR3 size: 13 residues. In nucleotides, the CDR3 is TGTGCCAGCAACGCCGCCCCGAACACTGAAGCTTTCTTT. Its translation is CASNAAPNTEAFF.

This clonotype was found many times. CDR3 region: CASSERIAGGAAQYF. The DNA of the CDR3 is TGTGCCAGCAGTGAAAGAATAGCGGGGGGGGCGGCCCAGTACTTC. The genes are TRBV6-1 and TRBJ2-5; 11 bases align to TRBD2. The CDR3 is 15 residues long. After removal of 2 bases from V and 9 bases from J, the junction contained 8 bases not matched to a gene. The germline gives CDR1 MNHNS, CDR2 SASEGT.

This clonotype was counted at least ten times. The chain employs TRBV19 and TRBJ1-1; D gene unclear. The CDR3 covers 14 residues. Trimming shortened V by 3 bases and J by 3 bases, and 11 bases separated the two germline ends. Germline lookup yields CDR1 LNHDA and CDR2 SQIVND (reference sequence). The CDR3 DNA is TGTGCCAGTAGTATCTTGGGGAGGGACACTGAAGCTTTCTTT. It specifies CASSILGRDTEAFF.

There are many counts of this clonotype. The V call is TRBV4-3, the J call TRBJ1-5; D unclear. CDR3 length: 13 amino acids. Trimming removed 3 bases at V and 4 bases at J, with 7 bases between. CDR1 is LGHNA, CDR2 YSLEER, per germline. This CDR3 is CASSQSENQPQHF. CDR3 in DNA: TGCGCCAGCAGCCAGAGCGAGAATCAGCCCCAGCATTTT.

This clonotype was picked up many times. The CDR3 region is CSARVAGPLSGNTIYF. Here the CDR3 DNA reads TGCAGTGCTAGAGTAGCTGGTCCCCTGTCGGGAAACACCATATATTTT. The chain couples TRBV20-1 to TRBJ1-3, with D unclear. The CDR3 is 16 residues long. CDR1 and CDR2 from the germline V gene are DFQATT and SNEGSKA (reference sequence). The ends were cut back, 1 base at V and 4 bases at J, with 17 bases in the middle.

This clonotype was counted ten times or more. The chain combines TRBV5-6 with TRBJ2-5, with D possibly TRBD2 on 5 matching bases. The CDR3 extends over 19 amino acids. Trimming removed 7 bases from V and 2 bases from J, with 30 bases in between. Germline V CDR1 and CDR2: SGHDT, YYEEEE. The CDR3 coding sequence is TGTGCCAGCTCCCACGTTCCGGCCGGAGGACCTTATGAGCAAGAGACCCAGTACTTC. This translates into CASSHVPAGGPYEQETQYF.

At least ten counts were recorded for this clonotype. The rearrangement links TRBV11-2 to TRBJ1-2; tentative D call: TRBD1 (6 bases). V was cut by 2 bases and J by 8 bases, with 12 bases left in between. This CDR3 contains 13 residues. Germline CDR1 and CDR2: SGHAT and FQNNGV. Written as DNA, the CDR3 is TGTGCCAGCAGCTTAACGGGGGCTGAGGGCTACACCTTC. Protein product: CASSLTGAEGYTF.

There are many counts of this clonotype. The chain employs TRBV20-1 and TRBJ2-7, with 9 bases matching TRBD2. CDR1 and CDR2 (germline): DFQATT, SNEGSKA (reference sequence). The CDR3 extends over 15 amino acids. Trimming removed 0 bases from V and 6 bases from J; junction bases left unmatched: 9. The CDR3 here is CSARDVTSGAAEQYF. CDR3 coding DNA: TGCAGTGCTAGAGATGTGACTAGCGGAGCCGCCGAGCAGTACTTC.

The rearrangement joins TRBV27 to TRBJ2-5; D may be TRBD2 (5 bases). This CDR3 is built from 13 residues. Germline loops: CDR1 MNHEY, CDR2 SMNVEV (reference sequence). V shed 2 bases and J shed 2 bases, with 6 bases lying between them. DNA of the CDR3: TGTGCCAGCAGTTTAAGGAGGCAAGAGACCCAGTACTTC. Translation: CASSLRRQETQYF.

This clonotype was recorded many times. This chain uses TRBV24-1 with TRBJ2-1; perhaps TRBD1 as D (7 bases). Trimming shortened V by 6 bases and J by 0 bases, and 20 bases separated the two germline ends. The length of the CDR3 is 18 residues. CDR1 is KGHDR, CDR2 SFDVKD, per germline. The CDR3 reads CATSPVRGEKSSYNEQFF. The DNA for the CDR3 is TGTGCCACCAGTCCGGTCAGGGGGGAAAAGAGCTCCTACAATGAGCAGTTCTTC.

This clonotype was observed at least ten times. The chain is built from TRBV11-1 and TRBJ1-2, with no clear D. The CDR3 runs 13 residues. Germline V gene sequence: CDR1 SGHAT, CDR2 FQDESV (reference sequence). V was cut by 5 bases and J by 4 bases, with 11 bases left in between. In DNA, the CDR3 is TGTGCCAGCAGCGCCAGAGGGAGCTATGGCTACACCTTC. Its translation: CASSARGSYGYTF.

This CDR3 reads CAIRREETQYF. CDR3 sequence (DNA): TGTGCCATCCGCCGTGAGGAGACCCAGTACTTC. The chain links TRBV7-9 to TRBJ2-5, with D uncertain. Trimming removed 10 bases at V and 5 bases at J, with 11 bases between. The CDR3 runs 11 residues. Germline V gene lookup returns CDR1 SEHNR and CDR2 FQNEAQ (reference sequence).

Many counts were recorded for this clonotype. The rearrangement uses TRBV6-5 and TRBJ1-2; TRBD1 matches at 7 bases. The CDR3 contains 14 residues. CDR1 is MNHEY and CDR2 is SVGAGI in the germline V gene. The V segment lost 4 bases and the J segment 3 bases; nucleotides outside the gene matches: 5. CDR3 sequence (DNA): TGTGCCAGCAGTTCGACAGGGAGTTACTATGGCTACACCTTC. Translation: CASSSTGSYYGYTF.

This clonotype was counted a few times. V is TRBV28 and J is TRBJ1-5; D gene uncertain. Germline-derived CDR1 and CDR2 are MDHEN and SYDVKM. This CDR3 contains 18 residues. The V end was cut by 8 bases, the J end by 2 bases, with 25 bases between. In DNA form, the CDR3 reads TGTGCCAGCCGCTCTCCCCCGGGCGCCCTTGAGGGCAATCAGCCCCAGCATTTT. It is translated as CASRSPPGALEGNQPQHF. The variable domain in full, with the rest retrieved from reference TRBV28 and TRBJ1-5, is DVKVTQSSRYLVKRTGEKVFLECVQDMDHENMFWYRQDPGLGLRLIYFSYDVKMKEKGDIPEGYSVSREKKERFSLILESASTNQTSMYLCASRSPPGALEGNQPQHFGDGTRLSIL.

In its sample, this clonotype was seen many times. The CDR3: CASSPARNTGELFF. The CDR3 DNA is TGTGCCAGCTCACCAGCACGAAACACCGGGGAGCTGTTTTTT. The chain employs TRBV18 and TRBJ2-2; D is unclear. V lost 2 bases and J 2 bases, leaving 6 bases between the germline ends. The CDR3 runs 14 residues. The V gene's germline CDR1 is KGHSH and CDR2 LQKENI.

The table lists this clonotype with many counts. The genes are TRBV5-1 and TRBJ2-7; TRBD1 might be the D (6 bases). CDR1 SGHRS and CDR2 YFSETQ come from the germline V gene. V lost 3 bases and J 5 bases, leaving 12 bases between the germline ends. This CDR3 spans 13 amino acids. CDR3 in DNA: TGCGCCAGCAGCTGGTACAACAGGGACGAGCAGTACTTC. It specifies CASSWYNRDEQYF.

Note on this clonotype: Possible read error: a much larger clone is one base away. The chain employs TRBV6-2 or TRBV6-3 and TRBJ2-5, with 8 bases fitting TRBD2. CDR3 length equals 17 residues. Germline V CDR1 and CDR2: MNHEY, SVGEGT. The CDR3 DNA reads TGTGCCGGCAGTTTACTAGCGGAGACCAAGTACCAAGAGACCCAGTACTTC. It translates to CAGSLLAETKYQETQYF.

This clonotype was counted many times. The chain links TRBV6-5 to TRBJ1-1; the D is unclear. CDR1 is MNHEY, CDR2 SVGAGI, per germline. Trimming removed 4 bases at V and 1 base at J, with 7 bases between. This CDR3 is 13 amino acids long. The CDR3 here is CASSCGGNTEAFF. In DNA form, the CDR3 reads TGTGCCAGCAGTTGCGGTGGGAACACTGAAGCTTTCTTT.

This clonotype was counted ten times or more. This chain links TRBV14 with TRBJ2-6, with D tentatively TRBD2 (6 bases). This CDR3 is built from 20 residues. V lost 4 bases to trimming and J lost 0 bases, with 22 bases between them. The germline gives CDR1 SGHDN, CDR2 FVKESK. The CDR3 region is CASSPPAGTELSSGANVLTF. The CDR3 DNA reads TGTGCCAGCAGCCCACCGGCCGGGACTGAGCTCAGCTCTGGGGCCAACGTCCTGACTTTC. The whole variable domain, remainder taken from reference TRBV14 and TRBJ2-6, is EAGVTQFPSHSVIEKGQTVTLRCDPISGHDNLYWYRRVMGKEIKFLLHFVKESKQDESGMPNNRFLAERTGGTYSTLKVQPAELEDSGVYFCASSPPAGTELSSGANVLTFGAGSRLTVL.

The gene calls are TRBV6-1 and TRBJ1-1; no reliable D call. Trimming removed 8 bases from V and 4 bases from J, with 14 bases in between. The CDR3 totals 13 residues. CDR1 and CDR2 from the germline V gene are MNHNS and SASEGT. This chain's CDR3 is CASCEGLSTEAFF. CDR3 nucleotide sequence: TGTGCCAGCTGCGAGGGTCTGAGCACTGAAGCTTTCTTT.